Below are 14 T cell receptor beta chains sequenced from a single sample in a study of T cell repertoires in urothelial bladder cancer. The protocol was immunoSEQ multiplex PCR, while the TCRdb copy is restricted to in-frame clones and leaves out a portion. Of thousands of clones in the sample, roughly 50% are singletons; the top ten hold around 30%. The sequenced material came from tumor-infiltrating cells from bladder cancer. The receptors were sampled from a human donor with urothelial carcinoma.

In this sample, this clone turned up a few times. J is TRBJ1-6 and V is TRBV7-6; D may be TRBD1 (6 bases). CDR1 is SGHVS, CDR2 FNYEAQ, per germline. Trimming cost V 5 bases and J 3 bases, with 8 bases left between them. The CDR3 sequence is 14 residues long. CDR3 residues: CASSRGGYNSPLHF. DNA for the CDR3: TGTGCCAGCAGCCGAGGGGGCTATAATTCACCCCTCCACTTT. Combining the CDR3 with reference TRBV7-6 and TRBJ1-6 gives the whole variable domain GAGVSQSPRYKVTKRGQDVALRCDPISGHVSLYWYRQALGQGPEFLTYFNYEAQQDKSGLPNDRFSAERPEGSISTLTIQRTEQRDSAMYRCASSRGGYNSPLHFGNGTRLTVT.

V gene TRBV20-1 combines with J gene TRBJ1-1, with D possibly being TRBD1 (5 bases). Germline V gives CDR1 DFQATT, CDR2 SNEGSKA (reference sequence). The CDR3 runs to 10 residues. V lost 1 base and J lost 11, with 8 bases in between. CDR3 DNA sequence: TGCAGTGCTAGAGTCAGGGACGCTTTCTTT. It encodes CSARVRDAFF.

The chain is built from TRBV4-1 and TRBJ2-1; a possible D gene is TRBD1 (6 bases). CDR3 length: 15 amino acids. Germline loops: CDR1 MGHRA, CDR2 YSYEKL. The V and J ends lost 1 base and 0 bases respectively, with 7 bases between them. CDR3 protein: CASSQGQVSYNEQFF. In DNA, the CDR3 is TGCGCCAGCAGCCAAGGACAGGTCTCCTACAATGAGCAGTTCTTC.

The CDR3 protein is CASSISSSGGGDTQYF. For the CDR3, the DNA is TGTGCCAGCAGCATATCCTCTAGCGGGGGGGGAGATACGCAGTATTTT. The gene calls are TRBV11-2 and TRBJ2-3, with 12 positions matching TRBD2. The trim removed 5 bases at V and 5 bases at J, leaving 8 bases unmatched. This CDR3 region has 16 residues. Germline V gene sequence: CDR1 SGHAT, CDR2 FQNNGV. Based on the CDR3 plus reference TRBV11-2 and TRBJ2-3, the full variable domain is EAGVAQSPRYKIIEKRQSVAFWCNPISGHATLYWYQQILGQGPKLLIQFQNNGVVDDSQLPKDRFSAERLKGVDSTLKIQPAKLEDSAVYLCASSISSSGGGDTQYFGPGTRLTVL.

The chain uses TRBV7-9 and TRBJ1-1, with TRBD1 identical over 9 bases. J lost 8 bases, V lost 0 bases, and 7 bases had no gene match. Per the germline V gene, CDR1 is SEHNR and CDR2 is FQNEAQ (reference sequence). The CDR3 is made up of 15 amino acids. The chain's CDR3 is CASSLAGTGMGEAFF. CDR3 nucleotides: TGTGCCAGCAGCTTAGCCGGGACAGGGATGGGAGAAGCTTTCTTT.

The genes are TRBV10-2 and TRBJ1-2; TRBD1 matches at 7 bases. CDR3 size: 15 residues. V shed 3 bases and J 2 bases; nucleotides not matched to a gene: 6. Per germline, CDR1 WSHSY and CDR2 SAAADI. CDR3 DNA: TGCGCCAGCAGTGAATGGACAGGCAGAAACTATGGCTACACCTTC. Translating it yields CASSEWTGRNYGYTF.

J is TRBJ1-2 and V is TRBV5-6; 7 bases line up with TRBD1. Germline CDR1 reads SGHDT; CDR2 reads YYEEEE. V trimming: 2 bases; J trimming: 3 bases; junction bases outside the gene matches: 4. The CDR3 is 14 residues long. CDR3 DNA sequence: TGTGCCAGCAGCTTCGACAGGGTGGACTATGGCTACACCTTC. Translated, it gives CASSFDRVDYGYTF.

The rearrangement joins TRBV11-2 to TRBJ2-7; no clear D gene. Trimming took 4 bases from V and 3 from J, leaving 10 bases between them. The CDR3 runs to 13 residues. CDR1 is SGHAT and CDR2 is FQNNGV in the germline V gene. The CDR3 nucleotides are TGTGCCAGCAGCTCGTTTCCTAGCTACGAGCAGTACTTC. As protein: CASSSFPSYEQYF.

The chain carries TRBV4-1 and TRBJ2-1; a weak D match, TRBD2 (5 bases). The CDR3 contains 16 residues. CDR1 and CDR2 (germline): MGHRA, YSYEKL. Trimming removed 0 bases at V and 3 bases at J, with 12 bases between. In nucleotides, the CDR3 is TGCGCCAGCAGCCAAGAAGTAGGACGGGACTACAATGAGCAGTTCTTC. Residues: CASSQEVGRDYNEQFF.

This rearrangement joins TRBV2 to TRBJ1-1; tentative D call: TRBD1 (5 bases). Trimming cost V 6 bases and J 1 base, with 9 bases left between them. CDR1 and CDR2 from the germline V gene are SNHLY and FYNNEI. This CDR3 is built from 13 residues. CDR3 residues: CASRGGSNTEAFF. CDR3 bases: TGTGCCAGCAGGGGGGGGTCGAACACTGAAGCTTTCTTT.

The genes are TRBV4-1 and TRBJ1-1; D unclear. This CDR3 region has 14 residues. Germline CDR1 MGHRA, CDR2 YSYEKL. The V end lost 0 bases, the J end lost 6 bases, and 11 bases lay between the germline ends. Here the CDR3 reads CASSQENGIAEAFF. The CDR3 coding sequence is TGCGCCAGCAGCCAAGAGAATGGGATCGCTGAAGCTTTCTTT.

The count of this clone is one. This chain uses TRBV4-3 with TRBJ1-5, with D maybe TRBD1 (5 bases). The CDR3 length is 19 residues. Per the germline V gene, CDR1 is LGHNA and CDR2 is YSLEER. Between the trimmed V and J ends, which lost 0 bases and 4 bases, there was a span of 22 bases. The CDR3 coding sequence is TGCGCCAGCAGCCAAGATCGGGTCCCCGGGCCAGGGTGGAATCAGCCCCAGCATTTT. Protein: CASSQDRVPGPGWNQPQHF.

The genes are TRBV6-6 and TRBJ1-2; TRBD1 is a possible D gene (6 bases). The length of the CDR3 is 14 residues. From germline, CDR1 is MNHNY and CDR2 SVGAGI (reference sequence). V shed 5 bases and J shed 4 bases, with 14 bases lying between them. The CDR3 is CASSQDSNFYGYTF. Here the CDR3 DNA reads TGTGCCAGCAGTCAGGACAGCAACTTCTATGGCTACACCTTC.

This clone has ten or more counts. The chain uses TRBV9 and TRBJ2-3; D remains unclear. Germline assignment: CDR1 SGDLS and CDR2 YYNGEE. The CDR3 consists of 15 residues. Trimming removed 0 bases from V and 1 base from J, with 9 bases in between. The CDR3 reads CASSVGFPGTDTQYF. The DNA for the CDR3 is TGTGCCAGCAGCGTAGGGTTTCCGGGCACAGATACGCAGTATTTT.